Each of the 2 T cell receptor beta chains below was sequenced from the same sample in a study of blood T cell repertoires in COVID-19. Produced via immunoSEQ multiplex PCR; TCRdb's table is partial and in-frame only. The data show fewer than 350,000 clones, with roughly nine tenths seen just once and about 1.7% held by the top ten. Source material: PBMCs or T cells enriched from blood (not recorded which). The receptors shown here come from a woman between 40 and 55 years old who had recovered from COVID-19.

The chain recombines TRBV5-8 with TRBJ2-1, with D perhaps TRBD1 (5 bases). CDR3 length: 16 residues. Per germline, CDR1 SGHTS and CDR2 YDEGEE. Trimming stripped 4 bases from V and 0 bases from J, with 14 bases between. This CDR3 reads CASSPRQKSSYNEQFF. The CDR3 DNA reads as TGTGCCAGCAGCCCCAGACAGAAAAGCTCCTACAATGAGCAGTTCTTC.

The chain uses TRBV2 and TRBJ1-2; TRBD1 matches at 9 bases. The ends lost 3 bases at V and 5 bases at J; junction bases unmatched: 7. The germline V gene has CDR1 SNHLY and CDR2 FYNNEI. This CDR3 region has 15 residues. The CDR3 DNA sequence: TGTGCCAGCAGTGATCGGGGGACAGGGCGGTATGGCTACACCTTC. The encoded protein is CASSDRGTGRYGYTF.